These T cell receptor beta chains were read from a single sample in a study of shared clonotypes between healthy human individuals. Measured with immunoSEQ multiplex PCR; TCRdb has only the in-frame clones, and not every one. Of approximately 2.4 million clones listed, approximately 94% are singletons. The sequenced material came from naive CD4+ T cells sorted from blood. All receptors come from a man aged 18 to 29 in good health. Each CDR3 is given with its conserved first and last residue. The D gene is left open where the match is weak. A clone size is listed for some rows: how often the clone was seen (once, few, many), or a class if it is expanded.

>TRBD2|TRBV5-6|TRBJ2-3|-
TGTGCCAGCAGCTCTAAAGCGGGACCGTGGGATACGCAGTATTTT
CASSSKAGPWDTQYF
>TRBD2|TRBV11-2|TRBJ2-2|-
TGTGCCAGCAGTTTCACTAGCGGGAAAGCATCGGGGGAGCTGTTTTTT
CASSFTSGKASGELFF
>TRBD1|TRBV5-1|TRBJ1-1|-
TGCGCCAGCAGCTTGGAGGGGACAGGGAGGACAGAAGCTTTCTTT
CASSLEGTGRTEAFF
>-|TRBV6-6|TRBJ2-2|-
TGTGCCAGCCTTTCTCAAAGCTGGGGAAGCACCGGGGAGCTGTTTTTT
CASLSQSWGSTGELFF
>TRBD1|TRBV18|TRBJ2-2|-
TGTGCCAGCTCATCCGACAGGGGGCGCGACACCGGGGAGCTGTTTTTT
CASSSDRGRDTGELFF
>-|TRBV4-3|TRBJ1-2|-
TGCGCCAGCAGCCAAGATCCTGTGGCGACAGGAAGGCTAACCTTC
CASSQDPVATGRLTF
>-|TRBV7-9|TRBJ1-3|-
TGTGCCAGCAGCCCTCGGAGGGACTCTGGAAACACCATATATTTT
CASSPRRDSGNTIYF
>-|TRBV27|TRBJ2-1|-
TGTGCCAGCAGTTTATCCCGGATCGACTACAATGAGCAGTTCTTC
CASSLSRIDYNEQFF
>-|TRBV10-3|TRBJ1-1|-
TGTGCCATCAATTCCGGGACCCCGAACACTGAAGCTTTCTTT
CAINSGTPNTEAFF
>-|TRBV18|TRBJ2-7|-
TGTGCCAGCTCACCCGGACTCCCTAAAAACAATTACGAGCAGTACTTC
CASSPGLPKNNYEQYF
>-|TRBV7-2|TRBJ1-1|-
TGTGCCAGCAGACTGGACAGTGAAGCTTTCTTT
CASRLDSEAFF
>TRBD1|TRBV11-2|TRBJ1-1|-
TGTGCCAGCAGCGCAAGACAGGGGCTGAACACTGAAGCTTTCTTT
CASSARQGLNTEAFF
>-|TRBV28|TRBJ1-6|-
TGTGCCAGCAGTGATCGGAGTGGCTCACCCCTCCACTTT
CASSDRSGSPLHF
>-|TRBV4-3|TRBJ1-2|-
TGCGCCAGCAGCCCTCAGGGACAAGGTGGCTACACCTTC
CASSPQGQGGYTF
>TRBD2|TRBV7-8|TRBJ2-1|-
TGTGCCAGCAGCTATCGTAGCGGGACCTACAATGAGCAGTTCTTC
CASSYRSGTYNEQFF
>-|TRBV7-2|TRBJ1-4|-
TGTGCCAGCAGCGAACACCCTGGGGGAAAACTGTTTTTT
CASSEHPGGKLFF
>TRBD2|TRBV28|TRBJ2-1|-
TGTGCCAGCAGTTCTGCGGGAGTAGGTGAGCAGTTCTTC
CASSSAGVGEQFF
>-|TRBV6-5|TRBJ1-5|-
TGTGCCAGCACCCAGGGTGGATCGCCCCAGCATTTT
CASTQGGSPQHF
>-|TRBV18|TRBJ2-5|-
TGTGCCAGCTCACCACCTAGCGGCGGACAAGAGACCCAGTACTTC
CASSPPSGGQETQYF
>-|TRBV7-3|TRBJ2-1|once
TGTGCCAGCAGCTTAAGTGGGGGTTCCTACAATGAGCAGTTCTTC
CASSLSGGSYNEQFF
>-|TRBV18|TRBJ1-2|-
TGTGCCAGCTCACCCGACGAGGGCCCCTATGGCTACACCTTC
CASSPDEGPYGYTF
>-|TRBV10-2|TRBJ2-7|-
TGCGCCAGCAGTGAGTCGGGGACAAAAACCTACGAGCAGTACTTC
CASSESGTKTYEQYF
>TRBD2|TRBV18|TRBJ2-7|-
TGTGCCAGCTCACCCAAGGTAGCGGGGGACGAGCAGTACTTC
CASSPKVAGDEQYF
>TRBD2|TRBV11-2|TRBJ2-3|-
TGTGCCAGCAGCTACACGGGGGGGTGGATAGATACGCAGTATTTT
CASSYTGGWIDTQYF
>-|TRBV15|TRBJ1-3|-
TGTGCCACCAGCAGAGATCCCGGGACTGGAAACACCATATATTTT
CATSRDPGTGNTIYF
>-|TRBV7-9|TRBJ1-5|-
TGTGCCAGCAGTTATGTTACCGGGACGGGAGCCTCTAGCAATCAGCCCCAGCATTTT
CASSYVTGTGASSNQPQHF
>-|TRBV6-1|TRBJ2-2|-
TGTGCCAGCAGTAACTGGGGGGGGCTCACCGGGGAGCTGTTTTTT
CASSNWGGLTGELFF
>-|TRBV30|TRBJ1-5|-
TGTGCCTGGAGTGCCCTCGGAAAAGCCCAGCATTTT
CAWSALGKAQHF
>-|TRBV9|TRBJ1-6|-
TGTGCCAGCAGCGTATACCCCGACACTTCTAATTCACCCCTCCACTTT
CASSVYPDTSNSPLHF
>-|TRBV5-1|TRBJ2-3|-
TGCGCCAGCAGGGAGAGTGGCGGCCAAAGCACAGATACGCAGTATTTT
CASRESGGQSTDTQYF
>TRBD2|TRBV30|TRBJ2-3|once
TGTGCCTGGAGTGTAGGGAAGCGGGGGGGGGCAGATACGCAGTATTTT
CAWSVGKRGGADTQYF
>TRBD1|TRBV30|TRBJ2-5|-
TGTGCCTGGAGAAAACCGGGACAGCAAGAGACCCAGTACTTC
CAWRKPGQQETQYF
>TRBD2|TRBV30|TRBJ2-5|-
TGTGCCTGGACCCCCCTACTAGCGGGAGTGACACGGAAAGGGACCCAGTACTTC
CAWTPLLAGVTRKGTQYF
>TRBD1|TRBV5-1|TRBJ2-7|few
TGCGCCAGCAGCTCCGGGACAGGGCGCTACGAGCAGTACTTC
CASSSGTGRYEQYF
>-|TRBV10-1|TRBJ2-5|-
TGCGCCAGCAGTGCGGACACGAAAGAGACCCAGTACTTC
CASSADTKETQYF
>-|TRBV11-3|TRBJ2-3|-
TGTGCCAGCAGCCTGGACGGGGGCACAGATACGCAGTATTTT
CASSLDGGTDTQYF
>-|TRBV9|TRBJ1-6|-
TGTGCCAGCAGCGTAGTCGGCCGTAATTCACCCCTCCACTTT
CASSVVGRNSPLHF
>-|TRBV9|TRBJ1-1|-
TGTGCCAGCAGCGTAGTTTCGGGGTACACTGAAGCTTTCTTT
CASSVVSGYTEAFF
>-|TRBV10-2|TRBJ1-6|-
TGCGCCAGCAGAGAAATTTCCGGGACAACCGATTATTCACCCCTCCACTTT
CASREISGTTDYSPLHF
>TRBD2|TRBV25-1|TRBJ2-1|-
TGTGCCAGCAGTGGATTGACTAGCGGGATATACAATGAGCAGTTCTTC
CASSGLTSGIYNEQFF
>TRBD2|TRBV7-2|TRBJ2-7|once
TGTGCCAGCAGCTGGGGGACTACCTACGAGCAGTACTTC
CASSWGTTYEQYF
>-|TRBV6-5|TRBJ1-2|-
TGTGCCAGCAGTTACTCGTATTCCGGGCAGTCCTATGGCTACACCTTC
CASSYSYSGQSYGYTF